This TCR beta chain appears in the sequencing data of a study of blood T cells in healthy people across ages. Findings of the study overall: Age showed a roughly linear inverse relationship with TCR beta diversity per million T cells.

A J-beta primer mix and a sample-barcoded 5' primer were used in a second PCR of about 7 to 12 cycles. TCRdb itself ran the 5' RACE reads through MiXCR, one entry per CDR3 protein. The sample has more than 600,000 distinct CDR3 sequences, roughly 25% seen once; the top ten hold 9.4%. This clonotype has just a few counts. Its antigen is still unknown. Trimming cost V 1 base and J 1 base; bases outside gene matches: 15. Germline CDR1 is SGHKS and CDR2 is YYEKEE (reference sequence). The CDR3 loop spans 19 amino acids. These data were also filed under a second study, of T cells of mothers and their children.

This sequence joins TRBV5-5 and TRBJ2-5; 8 bases align to TRBD2. This TCR was recovered from a boy under 18 in good health. The sample taken for sequencing was blood. The CDR3 coding sequence is TGTGCCAGCAGCTTGAGCTTAGTGGCTAGCGGGCCATCCCAAGAGACCCAGTACTTC. As protein: CASSLSLVASGPSQETQYF.